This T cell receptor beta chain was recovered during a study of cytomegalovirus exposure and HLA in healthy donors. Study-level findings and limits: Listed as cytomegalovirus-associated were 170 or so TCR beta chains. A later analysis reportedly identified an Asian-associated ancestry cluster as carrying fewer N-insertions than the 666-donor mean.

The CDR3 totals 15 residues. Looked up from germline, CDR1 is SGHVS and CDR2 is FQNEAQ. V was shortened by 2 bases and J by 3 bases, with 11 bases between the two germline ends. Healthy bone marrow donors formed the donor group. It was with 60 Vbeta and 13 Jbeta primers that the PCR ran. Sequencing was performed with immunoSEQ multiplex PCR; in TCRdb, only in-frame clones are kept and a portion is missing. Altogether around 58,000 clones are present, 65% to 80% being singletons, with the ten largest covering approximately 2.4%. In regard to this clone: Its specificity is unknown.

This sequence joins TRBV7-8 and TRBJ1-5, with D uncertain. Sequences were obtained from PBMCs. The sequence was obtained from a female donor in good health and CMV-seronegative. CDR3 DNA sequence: TGTGCCAGCAGCTTATCGCGACTCCCCAATCAGCCCCAGCATTTT. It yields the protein CASSLSRLPNQPQHF.